These T cell receptor beta chains were read from a single sample in a study of STAT5B mutations in CD4+ large granular lymphocyte leukemia. This table comes from immunoSEQ multiplex PCR, and its TCRdb copy is limited to in-frame clones, with some not included. The sample gives about 45,000 clones, 80% to 90% of which show up once; 2.6% is in the top ten. Material for sequencing was CD4+ T cells from blood buffy coats. The receptors shown here come from a human donor in good health. Both conserved end residues are part of each CDR3. Each record gives: CDR3 protein, CDR3 DNA, V gene, clone size, D gene, J gene. The D gene is left open where the match is weak. Clone size is not always given. Where it is, it says once, few, many or a class for expanded clones.

CDR3: CASSPYLGQIQTEGYTF; DNA: TGTGCCAGCAGTCCCTACCTCGGACAGATCCAAACCGAGGGCTACACCTTC; V: TRBV27; size: -; D: -; J: TRBJ1-2
CDR3: CASSLSSGQVSHEQYF; DNA: TGTGCCAGCAGTTTATCATCAGGGCAGGTCTCCCACGAGCAGTACTTC; V: TRBV28; size: -; D: -; J: TRBJ2-7
CDR3: CASSLAQGRGNTEAFF; DNA: TGTGCCAGCAGCTTAGCGCAGGGAAGGGGGAACACTGAAGCTTTCTTT; V: TRBV7-8; size: -; D: -; J: TRBJ1-1
CDR3: CASSRVMGTEAFF; DNA: TGTGCCAGCAGCAGGGTCATGGGCACTGAAGCTTTCTTT; V: TRBV7-9; size: -; D: -; J: TRBJ1-1
CDR3: CASSLGTSSYNEQFF; DNA: TGTGCCAGCAGCTTAGGGACTAGCTCCTACAATGAGCAGTTCTTC; V: TRBV7-9; size: -; D: TRBD2; J: TRBJ2-1
CDR3: CASSLDYSWHEQFF; DNA: TGTGCCAGCAGCCTTGACTATTCCTGGCATGAGCAGTTCTTC; V: TRBV2; size: -; D: -; J: TRBJ2-1
CDR3: CASSQDRSDYGYTF; DNA: TGTGCCAGCAGTCAGGACAGGAGCGACTATGGCTACACCTTC; V: TRBV6-5; size: once; D: TRBD1; J: TRBJ1-2
CDR3: CASSESGSSGNTIYF; DNA: TGTGCCAGCAGTGAATCAGGGAGCTCTGGAAACACCATATATTTT; V: TRBV25-1; size: -; D: -; J: TRBJ1-3
CDR3: CASSESRLARNTGELFF; DNA: TGCGCCAGCAGTGAGTCCCGGCTAGCGAGGAACACCGGGGAGCTGTTTTTT; V: TRBV10-1; size: once; D: -; J: TRBJ2-2
CDR3: CASTLQGSLYNEQFF; DNA: TGTGCCAGCACTCTACAGGGCTCTTTGTACAATGAGCAGTTCTTC; V: TRBV2; size: -; D: -; J: TRBJ2-1
CDR3: CASRHRGADTQYF; DNA: TGTGCCAGTAGACACAGGGGAGCAGATACGCAGTATTTT; V: TRBV19; size: -; D: TRBD1; J: TRBJ2-3
CDR3: CAWSVPLGLGGSGNTIYF; DNA: TGTGCCTGGAGTGTGCCCCTAGGCCTGGGGGGCTCTGGAAACACCATATATTTT; V: TRBV30; size: -; D: -; J: TRBJ1-3
CDR3: CSVVRQTTETQYF; DNA: TGCAGCGTTGTACGACAGACTACAGAGACCCAGTACTTC; V: TRBV29-1; size: -; D: -; J: TRBJ2-5
CDR3: CASSYALSSYNEQFF; DNA: TGCGCCAGCAGCTATGCGCTGAGCTCCTACAATGAGCAGTTCTTC; V: TRBV5-1; size: once; D: -; J: TRBJ2-1